These 4 T cell receptor beta chains were all obtained from the same sample, sequenced in a study of Graves' ophthalmopathy and Graves' hyperthyroidism. RNA transcripts provided the template for amplifying TCR beta CDR3 regions. HTBI-primed RT-PCR formed the first round, and a multiplex PCR formed the second. TCRdb recomputed calls from the multiplex PCR reads with MiXCR, one row per CDR3 protein. The sample shows about half a million distinct CDR3 sequences, 13% to 15% of them seen only once. Input material: blood. These receptors all stem from a woman aged 30 to 39 with Graves' ophthalmopathy.

This clonotype was seen repeatedly, ten times or more. V is TRBV6-5 and J is TRBJ1-1, with TRBD1 as a possible D gene (6 bases). CDR3 length equals 17 residues. CDR1 is MNHEY and CDR2 is SVGAGI in the germline V gene. V gave up 0 bases and J gave up 2 bases, with 16 bases separating them. CDR3 coding DNA: TGTGCCAGCAGTTACTCGCAGGGGTACGGCATCAACACTGAAGCTTTCTTT. It translates to CASSYSQGYGINTEAFF.

In its sample, this clonotype was seen many times. The rearrangement joins TRBV11-2 to TRBJ2-2; a possible D gene is TRBD2 (6 bases). CDR1 and CDR2 from the germline V gene are SGHAT and FQNNGV. This CDR3 is 18 amino acids long. The V and J ends lost 1 base and 0 bases respectively, with 15 bases between them. The CDR3 spells CASSLGFGDLTNTGELFF. In DNA form, the CDR3 reads TGTGCCAGCAGCTTAGGGTTTGGGGACTTGACGAACACCGGGGAGCTGTTTTTT.

This clonotype appeared many times. CDR3 DNA sequence: TGTGCCAGCCTCCGGGGCCAGGATGGCTACACCTTC. It encodes CASLRGQDGYTF. J is TRBJ1-2 and V is TRBV7-9; tentatively, D is TRBD1 (5 bases). V lost 8 bases and J 6 bases, leaving 13 bases between the germline ends. CDR1 and CDR2 (germline): SEHNR, FQNEAQ (reference sequence). This CDR3 is built from 12 residues.

There are many counts of this clonotype. V is TRBV7-2 and J is TRBJ2-2; the D gene is possibly TRBD2 (6 bases). From germline, CDR1 is SGHTA and CDR2 FQGNSA. CDR3 length equals 17 residues. With 5 bases removed from V and 0 bases from J, the gap between germline ends came to 16 bases. For the CDR3, the DNA is TGTGCCAGCAGCCTAACGGGGGTTCGAACGAACACCGGGGAGCTGTTTTTT. Its protein product is CASSLTGVRTNTGELFF.